This is a list of T cell receptor beta chains from one sample in a study of vaccination and CD4 T cells after COVID-19. One entry per CDR3 protein, called by TCRdb with MiXCR from the PCR reads. The table records 15,000 to 20,000 distinct CDR3 sequences, 35% to 50% of them present only once. What these receptors recognize is not known. The sequences come from CD4+ T cells from blood, cultured in vitro, collected after SARS-CoV-2 vaccination. Receptor source: a human donor who had recovered from COVID-19. CDR3s include the opening cysteine and the closing phenylalanine or tryptophan. The D gene is left open where the match is weak. Not all rows give a size; the values are once, few, many and, for expanded clones, a class.

V gene	J gene	clone size	D gene	CDR3 DNA	CDR3 protein
TRBV7-8	TRBJ1-1	-	-	TGTGCCAGCAGCTTAGTAACAGGCAGCAACACTGAAGCTTTCTTT	CASSLVTGSNTEAFF
TRBV10-3	TRBJ2-4	-	-	TGTGCCATCAGTGAGTCGGAGGGGGCCAAAAACATTCAGTACTTC	CAISESEGAKNIQYF
TRBV6-1	TRBJ2-7	-	-	TGTGCCAGCACCTCGACAGTCTTGGTGGGCGAGCAGTACTTC	CASTSTVLVGEQYF
TRBV6-1	TRBJ2-3	medium-sized	TRBD2	TGTGCCAGCAGGGGGACTAGCGCAAGACGCGCTACGCAGTATTTT	CASRGTSARRATQYF
TRBV30	TRBJ1-2	-	-	TGTGCCTGGAAGACAGATAACTATGGCTACACCTTC	CAWKTDNYGYTF
TRBV20-1	TRBJ2-6	-	-	TGCAGTGCCCAACGGAGATTCACGTACGGGGCCAACGTCCTGACTTTC	CSAQRRFTYGANVLTF
TRBV12-3/TRBV12-4	TRBJ2-5	few	-	TGTGCCAGCAGTCTCGAGACTACAGCTCAGTACTTC	CASSLETTAQYF
TRBV6-5	TRBJ2-1	few	-	TGTGCCAGCAGTTACTCGAGATCTTCCGGGCATGAGCAGTTCTTC	CASSYSRSSGHEQFF
TRBV30	TRBJ1-1	-	-	TGTGCCTGGAGAGGGGGGGCCGCTGAAGCTTTCTTT	CAWRGGAAEAFF
TRBV20-1	TRBJ2-5	-	-	TGCAGTGCTAGGGCGTCCCAAGAGACCCAGTACTTC	CSARASQETQYF
TRBV30	TRBJ1-5	-	TRBD1	TGTGCCTTAGACCCAGGGGGCGGTCAGCCCCAGCATTTT	CALDPGGGQPQHF
TRBV6-2/TRBV6-3	TRBJ1-2	-	-	TGTGCCAGCAGAAAAGACAGCAACTATGGCTACACCTTC	CASRKDSNYGYTF
TRBV20-1	TRBJ2-5	few	TRBD1	TGCAGTGCCATAGGGGGACAGGGCCGGGAGACCCAGTACTTC	CSAIGGQGRETQYF
TRBV7-9	TRBJ2-7	few	TRBD1	TGTGCCAGCAGCCCAGGGGGCGCGTACGAGCAGTACTTC	CASSPGGAYEQYF
TRBV6-1	TRBJ1-2	few	-	TGTGCCAGCAGTGAACGTTCTTATGGCTACACCTTC	CASSERSYGYTF
TRBV27	TRBJ1-2	few	-	TGTGCCAGCAGTTCAAACAGCCTACATGGCTACACCTTC	CASSSNSLHGYTF
TRBV14	TRBJ1-2	-	TRBD1	TGTGCCAGCAGCCAAAGACAGGGATTTGGCTACACCTTC	CASSQRQGFGYTF
TRBV2	TRBJ1-2	-	-	TGTGCCAGCAGTGAATATGGTGGCTACACCTTC	CASSEYGGYTF
TRBV28	TRBJ1-2	-	TRBD1	TGTGCCAGCAGTTTGGTAGGGGGCACAAAAGGCTACACCTTC	CASSLVGGTKGYTF
TRBV20-1	TRBJ2-3	few	-	TGCAGTGCTAGCGCCGGGGGCCTCACAGATACGCAGTATTTT	CSASAGGLTDTQYF
TRBV10-2	TRBJ1-1	-	TRBD1	TGCGCCAGCAGAAAACTGACAGGGGACCCGAACACTGAAGCTTTCTTT	CASRKLTGDPNTEAFF
TRBV20-1	TRBJ1-6	-	-	TGCAGTGCAACGATAGGGACTGCGGATTCACCCCTCCACTTT	CSATIGTADSPLHF
TRBV20-1	TRBJ1-3	-	TRBD1	TGCAGTGCTAGCCCCCCGGACAGGGCACGAGGAAACACCATATATTTT	CSASPPDRARGNTIYF
TRBV6-1	TRBJ1-6	few	-	TGTGCCAGCAGTGAATGGAACGGCCGGGTCTTGAATAATTCACCCCTCCACTTT	CASSEWNGRVLNNSPLHF
TRBV7-9	TRBJ1-1	few	-	TGTGCCAGCGCTCCAGGCGTGAGCACTGAAGCTTTCTTT	CASAPGVSTEAFF
TRBV27	TRBJ1-6	few	TRBD1	TGTGCCAGCTCCGACAGGGGGAATTCACCCCTCCACTTT	CASSDRGNSPLHF
TRBV27	TRBJ2-3	few	-	TGTGCCAGTACGGACAGTACAACAGATACGCAGTATTTT	CASTDSTTDTQYF
TRBV2	TRBJ1-1	-	-	TGTGCCAGCGGGGAGGGCTCAAAGATGAACACTGAAGCTTTCTTT	CASGEGSKMNTEAFF
TRBV20-1	TRBJ2-1	-	TRBD2	TGCAGTGCTCCTATAGCGGGAGTAAGTGAGCAGTTCTTC	CSAPIAGVSEQFF
TRBV6-1	TRBJ2-3	-	-	TGTGCCAGCAGTGAATATTCCCTAGCACAGTCAGATACGCAGTATTTT	CASSEYSLAQSDTQYF
TRBV6-2/TRBV6-3	TRBJ2-1	few	-	TGTGCCAGCAGGTGGGGCGCTGAGCAGTTCTTC	CASRWGAEQFF
TRBV15	TRBJ1-2	few	TRBD1	TGTGCCACCAGCAGACGAAGGGACAGCTATGGCTACACCTTC	CATSRRRDSYGYTF
TRBV11-2	TRBJ2-5	-	-	TGTGCCAGCAGTTGGTCTCCACAGGCAGAGACCCAGTACTTC	CASSWSPQAETQYF
TRBV29-1	TRBJ2-3	-	-	TGCAGCGCCGGCGGACCCCCCACAGATACGCAGTATTTT	CSAGGPPTDTQYF
TRBV11-2	TRBJ2-7	-	TRBD1	TGTGCCAGCAGCTCGGGACAGGGGGTCATCTACGAGCAGTACTTC	CASSSGQGVIYEQYF
TRBV11-3	TRBJ2-7	-	-	TGTGCCAGCAGCCTAAGATTCTACGAGCAGTACTTC	CASSLRFYEQYF
TRBV7-2	TRBJ2-2	-	-	TGTGCCAGCAGCCCCAGAGCGTACGGGGAGCTGTTTTTT	CASSPRAYGELFF
TRBV20-1	TRBJ2-2	few	TRBD1	TGCAGTGCTGCAGACGCCGGGACAGGGAGCCGGGAGCTGTTTTTT	CSAADAGTGSRELFF
TRBV20-1	TRBJ1-3	-	TRBD1	TGCAGTGTCGGACAGGGGGCGGGCGGAAACACCATATATTTT	CSVGQGAGGNTIYF
TRBV7-2	TRBJ2-7	-	TRBD1	TGTGCCAGCAGCTCCCGGGACAGGGGCTACGAGCAGTACTTC	CASSSRDRGYEQYF